This T cell receptor beta chain was sequenced during a study of blood T cell repertoires in COVID-19. Study information: PBMCs, B-cell-depleted T cells, or T cells were the source of the cDNA or gDNA that made up the material.

The germline V gene encodes CDR1 SGHRS and CDR2 YFSETQ. With 4 bases clipped from V and 3 bases from J, the junction kept 7 bases outside the gene matches. The CDR3 totals 16 residues. In the source study's methods: Nucleated cell counts were estimated from reference gene primer amplification. Using immunoSEQ multiplex PCR, the repertoire was profiled, and TCRdb retains in-frame clones only, with some absent. V, J and clone size are taken as reported in that table, and D and trimming were inferred from the DNA itself. The sample holds tens of thousands of clones, approximately 83% seen once. Sequences were obtained from peripheral blood. This receptor was identified in a human donor in a cohort sampled during active COVID-19. V and J are TRBV5-1 and TRBJ2-1; 10 positions agree with TRBD2. CDR3 sequence reads: CASSSGLAAFYNEQFF. The DNA for the CDR3 is TGCGCCAGCAGCAGTGGACTAGCGGCCTTCTACAATGAGCAGTTCTTC.